These 19 T cell receptor beta chains were all obtained from the same sample, sequenced in a study of identical twins. MiXCR, run by TCRdb on the 5' RACE reads, gives a single entry per CDR3 protein. The table includes 300,000 to 400,000 distinct CDR3 sequences, approximately 9.1% detected once. Sequencing was carried out using naive T cells sorted from blood. All receptors come from a woman aged 45-59 years in good health.

This clonotype was detected ten times or more. V usage is TRBV24-1 and J usage is TRBJ2-7; D possibly corresponds to TRBD2 (5 bases). V gave up 5 bases and J gave up 6 bases, with 7 bases separating them. Germline V gene sequence: CDR1 KGHDR, CDR2 SFDVKD. This CDR3 has 11 residues. CDR3 nucleotide sequence: TGTGCCACCAGTGCGAGCGGCGAGCAGTACTTC. This sequence encodes CATSASGEQYF.

This clonotype has only a few counts. The chain uses TRBV7-8 and TRBJ1-1; D is ambiguous. The germline CDR1 and CDR2 sequences are SGHVS and FQNEAQ. Trimming pared 2 bases from V and 6 bases from J, leaving 10 bases between. The CDR3 has 13 residues. Here the CDR3 reads CASSLQVGAEAFF. The CDR3 DNA follows: TGTGCCAGCAGCTTACAGGTTGGCGCTGAAGCTTTCTTT.

The genes are TRBV12-3 or TRBV12-4 and TRBJ2-5, with 12 nucleotides matching TRBD2. This CDR3 spans 14 amino acids. J lost 4 bases, V lost 7 bases, and 4 bases had no gene match. The CDR3: CASKLLAGGETQYF. CDR3 coding DNA: TGTGCCAGCAAACTACTAGCGGGGGGAGAGACCCAGTACTTC.

The rearrangement joins TRBV5-6 to TRBJ2-7, with D perhaps matching TRBD1 (5 bases). The ends were cut back, 0 bases at V and 5 bases at J, with 9 bases in the middle. The CDR3 has 13 amino acids. CDR1 is SGHDT and CDR2 is YYEEEE in the germline V gene. The CDR3 nucleotides read TGTGCCAGCAGCTTGGTCGGCAGGGACGAGCAGTACTTC. Protein sequence: CASSLVGRDEQYF.

This clonotype was counted many times. V and J are TRBV30 and TRBJ2-2; 11 nucleotides align to TRBD2. The germline V gene has CDR1 GTSNPN and CDR2 SVGIG (reference sequence). CDR3 length equals 19 residues. After removal of 0 bases from V and 1 base from J, the junction contained 10 bases not matched to a gene. The CDR3 is CAWSVHLRGLAGNTGELFF. CDR3 DNA: TGTGCCTGGAGTGTACACCTCCGCGGACTAGCGGGGAACACCGGGGAGCTGTTTTTT.

Only a few counts were recorded for this clonotype. CDR3 nucleotide sequence: TGTGCCAGCAGCTTATATGTAGGGAACCATGAGCAGTTCTTC. This codes for CASSLYVGNHEQFF. The chain joins TRBV7-9 to TRBJ2-1; no definite D call. CDR3 length: 14 residues. Deletions cut 2 bases from V and 8 bases from J, with 13 bases between. Germline V gene data show CDR1 as SEHNR and CDR2 as FQNEAQ (reference sequence).

This sequence joins TRBV2 and TRBJ2-3; tentatively, D is TRBD1 or TRBD2 (5 bases each). Trimming shortened V by 0 bases and J by 4 bases, and 14 bases separated the two germline ends. CDR3 length: 16 amino acids. Germline V gene data show CDR1 as SNHLY and CDR2 as FYNNEI. CDR3 sequence (DNA): TGTGCCAGCAGTGAAGCGATAGACCTGGGGGCAGATACGCAGTATTTT. The encoded protein is CASSEAIDLGADTQYF.

The V and J genes are TRBV7-9 and TRBJ2-3; TRBD1 matches 8 bases. V lost 4 bases, J lost 4 bases, and 7 bases stayed unmatched. Germline CDR1 SEHNR, CDR2 FQNEAQ (reference sequence). This CDR3 region has 15 residues. CDR3 sequence (DNA): TGTGCCAGCAGCTCGGACAGGGAACGTGCAGATACGCAGTATTTT. Amino acids: CASSSDRERADTQYF.

J is TRBJ2-1 and V is TRBV20-1, with TRBD1 matching 7 bases. From germline, CDR1 is DFQATT and CDR2 SNEGSKA (reference sequence). The trim removed 6 bases at V and 4 bases at J, leaving 9 bases unmatched. This CDR3 is built from 14 residues. This chain's CDR3 is CSAIGQEIYNEQFF. The CDR3 DNA sequence: TGCAGTGCGATTGGACAGGAGATATACAATGAGCAGTTCTTC.

The chain has TRBV4-1 and TRBJ2-7, with 13 positions matching TRBD2. The germline CDR1 and CDR2 sequences are MGHRA and YSYEKL. The CDR3 contains 18 residues. V was pared by 1 base and J by 2 bases, with 8 bases of the junction left unmatched. CDR3 DNA sequence: TGCGCCAGCAGCCAAGCTTTGGGGACTAGCGGGATCCCCTACGAGCAGTACTTC. It specifies CASSQALGTSGIPYEQYF.

The chain couples TRBV15 to TRBJ2-3, with D perhaps TRBD1 or TRBD2 (5 bases each). Trimming left V 8 bases short and J 5 bases short, with 14 bases between. The germline CDR1 and CDR2 sequences are LNHNV and YYDKDF (reference sequence). CDR3 length: 13 amino acids. DNA for the CDR3: TGTGCCACCGGAGGTGGGGCAGGAGATACGCAGTATTTT. Encoded protein: CATGGGAGDTQYF.

This sequence joins TRBV20-1 and TRBJ2-1, with 9 bases fitting TRBD2. V shed 5 bases and J 5 bases; nucleotides not matched to a gene: 10. CDR1 DFQATT and CDR2 SNEGSKA come from the germline V gene (reference sequence). The CDR3 runs to 15 residues. Here the CDR3 reads CSARKIRLADNEQFF. The CDR3 region has the DNA TGCAGTGCTCGTAAAATCCGACTAGCGGACAATGAGCAGTTCTTC.

This clonotype has just a few counts. V and J are TRBV5-1 and TRBJ1-1; no firm D call. CDR3 length: 13 amino acids. V dropped 1 base and J dropped 1 base, with 5 bases sitting between them. The germline V gene has CDR1 SGHRS and CDR2 YFSETQ. The chain's CDR3 is CASSLMTNTEAFF. The CDR3 coding sequence is TGCGCCAGCAGCTTGATGACGAACACTGAAGCTTTCTTT. Full variable domain (rest looked up from reference TRBV5-1 and TRBJ1-1): KAGVTQTPRYLIKTRGQQVTLSCSPISGHRSVSWYQQTPGQGLQFLFEYFSETQRNKGNFPGRFSGRQFSNSRSEMNVSTLELGDSALYLCASSLMTNTEAFFGQGTRLTVV.

This clonotype was detected many times. This chain connects TRBV12-3 or TRBV12-4 to TRBJ2-1; D is unresolved. CDR3 length equals 14 residues. V shed 6 bases and J shed 6 bases, with 15 bases lying between them. CDR3 DNA sequence: TGTGCCAGCAGCCCAGGTCCCCCAAGCAATGAGCAGTTCTTC. It translates to CASSPGPPSNEQFF.

This clonotype was seen a handful of times. The chain employs TRBV2 and TRBJ2-2; D ambiguous. CDR3 length equals 15 residues. CDR1 is SNHLY and CDR2 is FYNNEI in the germline V gene. Trimming cost V 4 bases and J 2 bases, with 11 bases left between them. CDR3 bases: TGTGCCAGCAGTGGACAACACGAAAACACCGGGGAGCTGTTTTTT. It translates to CASSGQHENTGELFF.

This clonotype was seen a few times. V is TRBV20-1 and J is TRBJ2-7; D may be TRBD1 (6 bases). This CDR3 is built from 12 residues. Trimming took off 7 bases at V and 6 bases at J, with 16 bases between the two ends. CDR1 DFQATT and CDR2 SNEGSKA come from the germline V gene (reference sequence). CDR3 DNA sequence: TGCAGTGTCGCCCAAGGACAGATCGAGCAGTACTTC. As protein: CSVAQGQIEQYF.

This clonotype was found many times. The V gene is TRBV27, the J gene TRBJ2-1; 9 bases map to TRBD1. This CDR3 comprises 13 residues. The germline CDR1 and CDR2 sequences are MNHEY and SMNVEV (reference sequence). V lost 7 bases and J lost 6; bases outside the gene matches: 4. The CDR3 reads CASTLDRGNEQFF. The CDR3 DNA follows: TGTGCCAGCACCTTGGACAGGGGCAATGAGCAGTTCTTC.

This clonotype came up a few times. This chain uses TRBV5-1 with TRBJ1-1; no clear D. The CDR3 spans 14 residues. The germline V and J ends were trimmed by 4 bases and 0 bases, with 10 bases remaining between them. Per the germline V gene, CDR1 is SGHRS and CDR2 is YFSETQ. The CDR3 DNA reads as TGCGCCAGCAGCCGGGGTAACATGAACACTGAAGCTTTCTTT. This translates into CASSRGNMNTEAFF.

This rearrangement joins TRBV24-1 to TRBJ1-1; 7 bases match TRBD1. This CDR3 has 11 residues. Germline V gene lookup returns CDR1 KGHDR and CDR2 SFDVKD. Trimming cost V 12 bases and J 6 bases; bases outside gene matches: 6. DNA of the CDR3: TGTGCCTCCTCAGGGGGGGCTGAAGCTTTCTTT. As protein: CASSGGAEAFF.